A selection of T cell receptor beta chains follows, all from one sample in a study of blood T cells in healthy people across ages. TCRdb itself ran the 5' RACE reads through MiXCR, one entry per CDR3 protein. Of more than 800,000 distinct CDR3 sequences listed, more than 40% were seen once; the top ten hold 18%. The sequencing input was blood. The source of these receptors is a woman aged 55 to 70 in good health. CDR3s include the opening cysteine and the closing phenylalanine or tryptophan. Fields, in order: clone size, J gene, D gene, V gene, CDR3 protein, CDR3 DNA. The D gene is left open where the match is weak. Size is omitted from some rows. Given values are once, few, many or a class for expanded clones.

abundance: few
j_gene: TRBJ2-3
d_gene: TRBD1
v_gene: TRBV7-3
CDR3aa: CASSQKQGAGGDTQYF
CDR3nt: TGTGCCAGCAGCCAAAAACAGGGGGCTGGTGGAGATACGCAGTATTTT

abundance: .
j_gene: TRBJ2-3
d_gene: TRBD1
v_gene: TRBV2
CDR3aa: CASRGQVFSTDTQYF
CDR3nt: TGTGCCAGCAGGGGACAGGTATTTAGCACAGATACGCAGTATTTT

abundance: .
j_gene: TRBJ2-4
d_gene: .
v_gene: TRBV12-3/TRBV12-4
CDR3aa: CASRLGIDTYIQYF
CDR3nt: TGTGCCAGCAGGCTTGGGATTGACACCTACATTCAGTACTTC

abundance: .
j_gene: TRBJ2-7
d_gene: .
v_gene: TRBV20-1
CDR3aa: CSAPSGAFSYEQYF
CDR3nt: TGCAGTGCTCCAAGCGGAGCTTTCTCCTACGAGCAGTACTTC

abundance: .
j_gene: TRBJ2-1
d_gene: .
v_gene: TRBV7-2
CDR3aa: CASSLVSRRAGANEQFF
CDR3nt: TGTGCCAGCAGCTTAGTGTCCCGGCGAGCGGGTGCTAATGAGCAGTTCTTC

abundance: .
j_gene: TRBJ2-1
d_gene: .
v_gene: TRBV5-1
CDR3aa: CASSLILADLYNEQFF
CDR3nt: TGCGCCAGCAGCTTGATTTTAGCGGATCTATACAATGAGCAGTTCTTC

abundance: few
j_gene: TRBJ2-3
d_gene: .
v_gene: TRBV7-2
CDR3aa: CASSLDGRGPDTQYF
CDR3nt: TGTGCCAGCAGCTTAGATGGCAGGGGCCCAGATACGCAGTATTTT

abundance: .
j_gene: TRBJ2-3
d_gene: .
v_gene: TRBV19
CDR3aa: CASSRLGGTDTQYF
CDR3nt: TGTGCCAGTAGCCGACTGGGGGGCACAGATACGCAGTATTTT

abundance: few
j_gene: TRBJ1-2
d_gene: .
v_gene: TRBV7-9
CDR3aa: CASSLVHPGGYGYTF
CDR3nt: TGTGCCAGCAGCTTAGTACACCCCGGAGGCTATGGCTACACCTTC

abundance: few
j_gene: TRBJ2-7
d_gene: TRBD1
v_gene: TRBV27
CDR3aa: CASSRSGQAHEQYF
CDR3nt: TGTGCCAGCAGTCGATCGGGACAGGCCCACGAGCAGTACTTC

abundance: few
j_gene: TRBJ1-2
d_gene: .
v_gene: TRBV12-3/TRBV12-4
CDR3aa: CASSFVDKDYGYTF
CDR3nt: TGTGCCAGCAGTTTCGTCGACAAGGATTATGGCTACACCTTC

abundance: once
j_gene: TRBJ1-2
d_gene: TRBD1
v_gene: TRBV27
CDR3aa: CASRQGSWGYTF
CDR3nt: TGTGCCAGCCGACAGGGATCGTGGGGCTACACCTTC

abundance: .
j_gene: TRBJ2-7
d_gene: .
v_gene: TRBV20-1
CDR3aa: CGALHPARNEQYF
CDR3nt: TGCGGTGCTCTCCACCCCGCGCGTAATGAGCAGTACTTC

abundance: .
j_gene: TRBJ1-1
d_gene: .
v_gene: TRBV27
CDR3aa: CASTNTEAFF
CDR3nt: TGTGCCAGCACTAACACTGAAGCTTTCTTT

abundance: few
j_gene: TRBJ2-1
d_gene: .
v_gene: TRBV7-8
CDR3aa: CASSLRWGPTYNEQFF
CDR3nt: TGTGCCAGCAGCTTAAGGTGGGGCCCTACCTACAATGAGCAGTTCTTC

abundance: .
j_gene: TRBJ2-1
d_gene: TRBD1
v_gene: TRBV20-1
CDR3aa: CSARGQVRRNEQFF
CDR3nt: TGCAGTGCAAGGGGGCAGGTCCGTCGCAATGAGCAGTTCTTC

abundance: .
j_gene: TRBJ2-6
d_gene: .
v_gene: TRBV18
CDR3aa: CASSLTGTGKISGANVLTF
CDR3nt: TGTGCCAGCTCACTGACGGGGACGGGAAAGATCTCTGGGGCCAACGTCCTGACTTTC

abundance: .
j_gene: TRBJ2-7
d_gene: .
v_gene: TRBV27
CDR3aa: CASSLRATGKGGEQYF
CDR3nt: TGTGCCAGCAGTTTAAGGGCAACAGGGAAAGGGGGCGAGCAGTACTTC

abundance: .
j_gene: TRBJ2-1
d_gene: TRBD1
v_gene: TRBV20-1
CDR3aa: CSARAPGRGHRNEQFF
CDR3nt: TGCAGTGCTAGGGCCCCAGGCAGGGGGCATCGGAATGAGCAGTTCTTC

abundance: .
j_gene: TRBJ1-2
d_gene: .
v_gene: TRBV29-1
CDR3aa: CSVVPGPNYGYTF
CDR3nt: TGCAGCGTTGTTCCGGGACCTAACTATGGCTACACCTTC

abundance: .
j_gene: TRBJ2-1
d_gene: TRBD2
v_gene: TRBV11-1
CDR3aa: CASSYSGTSGRAQFF
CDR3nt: TGTGCCAGCAGCTATTCCGGGACTAGCGGCCGGGCGCAGTTCTTC

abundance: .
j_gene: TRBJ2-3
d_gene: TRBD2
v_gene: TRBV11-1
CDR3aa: CASSSAGGSDTQYF
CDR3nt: TGTGCCAGCAGCTCCGCGGGAGGGTCGGATACGCAGTATTTT

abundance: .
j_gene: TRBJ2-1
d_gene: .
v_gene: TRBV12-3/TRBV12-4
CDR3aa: CASTSDRSEQFF
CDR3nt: TGTGCCAGCACCTCAGACAGGAGTGAGCAGTTCTTC

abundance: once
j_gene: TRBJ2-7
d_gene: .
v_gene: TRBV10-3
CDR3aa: CAISTRTETYEQYF
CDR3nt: TGTGCCATCAGTACCCGGACAGAGACCTACGAGCAGTACTTC